The present TCR beta chain was sequenced within a study of patients and donors after allogeneic stem cell transplantation. TCRdb reanalysed the RT-PCR reads using MiXCR and keeps one entry per CDR3 protein. The sample lists roughly 960,000 distinct CDR3 sequences, roughly 18% occurring once. CDR1 and CDR2 (germline): MNHEY, SMNVEV (reference sequence). After removal of 6 bases from V and 1 base from J, the junction contained 5 bases not matched to a gene. The CDR3 spans 14 residues. This TCR derives from a human donor who was either an allogeneic HSCT recipient or a stem cell or donor lymphocyte infusion donor (not recorded which). It is not recorded whose cells these are; they may come from a transplant donor. Sequenced: blood, either unsorted or a sorted T cell fraction (not recorded which). The chain links TRBV27 to TRBJ1-1; TRBD1 aligns across 7 bases. CDR3 nucleotides: TGTGCCAGCAGAATTCCAGGGGGGAACACTGAAGCTTTCTTT. Translating it yields CASRIPGGNTEAFF.